This T cell receptor beta chain was profiled in a study of shared clonotypes between healthy human individuals. The method was immunoSEQ multiplex PCR; TCRdb's version includes in-frame clones alone and lacks a portion of them. The repertoire has some 2,400,000 clones, about 94% of them found once; the top ten carry roughly 0.13%. V shed 1 base, J shed 4 bases, and the junction held 5 bases outside the gene matches. CDR3 length: 16 residues. Germline V gives CDR1 SGHTA, CDR2 FQGNSA. This sequence joins TRBV7-2 and TRBJ2-5; 11 nucleotides match TRBD1. The clonotype originates from a man between 18 and 29 years old in good health. The material sequenced was naive CD4+ T cells sorted from blood. Described subset: CD45RA+ positively selected. This CDR3 reads CASSLVGQGAGETQYF. CDR3 DNA: TGTGCCAGCAGCTTAGTCGGACAGGGGGCCGGAGAGACCCAGTACTTC.